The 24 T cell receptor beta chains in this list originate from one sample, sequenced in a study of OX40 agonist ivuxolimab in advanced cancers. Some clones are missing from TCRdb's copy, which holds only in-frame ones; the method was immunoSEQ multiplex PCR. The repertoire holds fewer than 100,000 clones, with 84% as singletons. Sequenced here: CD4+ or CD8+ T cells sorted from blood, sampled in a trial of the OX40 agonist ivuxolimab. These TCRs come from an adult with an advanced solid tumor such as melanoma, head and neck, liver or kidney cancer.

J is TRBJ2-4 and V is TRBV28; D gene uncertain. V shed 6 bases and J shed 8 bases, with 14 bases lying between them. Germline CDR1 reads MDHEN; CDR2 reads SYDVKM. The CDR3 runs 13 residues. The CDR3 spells CASSSLNSHIQYF. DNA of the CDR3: TGTGCCAGCAGCAGTCTCAATTCCCACATTCAGTACTTC.

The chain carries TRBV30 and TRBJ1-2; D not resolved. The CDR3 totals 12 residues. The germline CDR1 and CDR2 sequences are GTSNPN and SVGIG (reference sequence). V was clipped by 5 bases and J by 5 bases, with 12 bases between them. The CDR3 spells CAWSKGRYGYTF. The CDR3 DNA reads TGTGCCTGGTCCAAAGGCAGGTATGGCTACACCTTC.

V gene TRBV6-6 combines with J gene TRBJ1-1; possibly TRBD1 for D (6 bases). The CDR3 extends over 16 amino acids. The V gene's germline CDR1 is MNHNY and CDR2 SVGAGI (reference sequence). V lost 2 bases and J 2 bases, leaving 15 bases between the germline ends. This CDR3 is CASSYDGGAFNTEAFF. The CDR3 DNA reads TGTGCCAGCAGTTACGACGGGGGGGCGTTTAACACTGAAGCTTTCTTT.

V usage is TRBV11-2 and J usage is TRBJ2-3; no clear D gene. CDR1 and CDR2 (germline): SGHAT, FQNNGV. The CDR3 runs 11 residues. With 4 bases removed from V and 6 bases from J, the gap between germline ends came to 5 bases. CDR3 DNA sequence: TGTGCCAGCAGCTACGTCGATACGCAGTATTTT. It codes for CASSYVDTQYF.

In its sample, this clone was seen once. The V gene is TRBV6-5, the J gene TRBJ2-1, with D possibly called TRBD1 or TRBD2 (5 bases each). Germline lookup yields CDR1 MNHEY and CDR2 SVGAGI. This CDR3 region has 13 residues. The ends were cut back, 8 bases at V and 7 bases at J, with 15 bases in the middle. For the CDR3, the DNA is TGTGCCAGCTCCCCCTCGGGACCTAATGAGCAGTTCTTC. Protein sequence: CASSPSGPNEQFF.

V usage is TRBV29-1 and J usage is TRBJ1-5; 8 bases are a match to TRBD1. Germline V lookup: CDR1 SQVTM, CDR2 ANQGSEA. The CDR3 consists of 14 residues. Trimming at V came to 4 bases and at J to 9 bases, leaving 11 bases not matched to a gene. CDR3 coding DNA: TGCAGCGTTGGTACCGGACAGGGTGGTGGGCCCCAGCATTTT. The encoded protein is CSVGTGQGGGPQHF.

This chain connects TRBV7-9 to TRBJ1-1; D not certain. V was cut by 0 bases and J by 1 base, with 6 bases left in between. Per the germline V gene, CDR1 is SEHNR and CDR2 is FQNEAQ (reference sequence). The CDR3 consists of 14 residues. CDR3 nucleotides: TGTGCCAGCAGCTTAGCGTTCACGAACACTGAAGCTTTCTTT. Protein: CASSLAFTNTEAFF.

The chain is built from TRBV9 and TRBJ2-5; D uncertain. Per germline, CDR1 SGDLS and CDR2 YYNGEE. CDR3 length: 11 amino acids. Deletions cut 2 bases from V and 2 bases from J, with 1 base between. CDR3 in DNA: TGTGCCAGCAGCGTGCAAGAGACCCAGTACTTC. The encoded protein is CASSVQETQYF.

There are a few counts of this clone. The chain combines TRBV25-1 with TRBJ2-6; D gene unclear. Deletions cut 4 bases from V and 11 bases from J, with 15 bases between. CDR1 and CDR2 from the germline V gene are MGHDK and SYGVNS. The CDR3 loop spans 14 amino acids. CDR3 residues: CASSGQHGPDVLTF. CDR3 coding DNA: TGTGCCAGCAGTGGTCAACACGGCCCCGACGTCCTGACTTTC.

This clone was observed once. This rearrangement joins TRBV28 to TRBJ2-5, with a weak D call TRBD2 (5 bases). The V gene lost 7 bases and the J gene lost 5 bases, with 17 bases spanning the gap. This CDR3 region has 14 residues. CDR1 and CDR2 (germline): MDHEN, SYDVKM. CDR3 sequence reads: CASTIRGQYETQYF. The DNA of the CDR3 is TGTGCCAGCACCATTCGAGGGCAGTACGAGACCCAGTACTTC. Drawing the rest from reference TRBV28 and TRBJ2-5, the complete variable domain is DVKVTQSSRYLVKRTGEKVFLECVQDMDHENMFWYRQDPGLGLRLIYFSYDVKMKEKGDIPEGYSVSREKKERFSLILESASTNQTSMYLCASTIRGQYETQYFGPGTRLLVL.

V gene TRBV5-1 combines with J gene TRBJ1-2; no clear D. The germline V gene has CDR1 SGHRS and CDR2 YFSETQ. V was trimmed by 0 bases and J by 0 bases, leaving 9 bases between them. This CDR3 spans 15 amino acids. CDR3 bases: TGCGCCAGCAGCTTGGGGGGTGCTTCTAACTATGGCTACACCTTC. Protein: CASSLGGASNYGYTF.

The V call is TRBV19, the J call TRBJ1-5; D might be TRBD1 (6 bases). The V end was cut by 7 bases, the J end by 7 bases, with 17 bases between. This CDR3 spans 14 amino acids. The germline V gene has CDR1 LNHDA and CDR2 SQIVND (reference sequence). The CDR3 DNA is TGTGCCAGTACTTTGGGACAAGTAGGGCAGCCCCAGCATTTT. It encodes CASTLGQVGQPQHF.

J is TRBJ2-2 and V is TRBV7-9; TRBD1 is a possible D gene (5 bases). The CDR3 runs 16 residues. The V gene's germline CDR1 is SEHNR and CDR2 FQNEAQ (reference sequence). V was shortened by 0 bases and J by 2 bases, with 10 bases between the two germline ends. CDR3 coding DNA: TGTGCCAGCAGCTTAGCAGGGGTTCGAAACACCGGGGAGCTGTTTTTT. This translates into CASSLAGVRNTGELFF.

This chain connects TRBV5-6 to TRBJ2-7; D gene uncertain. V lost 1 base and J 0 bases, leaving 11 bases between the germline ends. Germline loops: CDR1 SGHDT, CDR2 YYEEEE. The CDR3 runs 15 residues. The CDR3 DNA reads TGTGCCAGCAGCTTGTTTTCCCCCAACTCCTACGAGCAGTACTTC. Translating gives CASSLFSPNSYEQYF.

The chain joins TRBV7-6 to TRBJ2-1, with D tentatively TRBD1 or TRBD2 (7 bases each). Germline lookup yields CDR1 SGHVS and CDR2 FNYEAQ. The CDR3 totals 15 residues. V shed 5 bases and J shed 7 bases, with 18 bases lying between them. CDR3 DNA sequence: TGTGCCAGCAGCCGGAGCTCAGGGGGGGCAAATGAGCAGTTCTTC. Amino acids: CASSRSSGGANEQFF.

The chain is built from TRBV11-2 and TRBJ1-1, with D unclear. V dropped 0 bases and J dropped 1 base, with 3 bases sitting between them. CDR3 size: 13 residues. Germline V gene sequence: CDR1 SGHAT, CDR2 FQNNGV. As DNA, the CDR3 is TGTGCCAGCAGCTTAGAACGGAACACTGAAGCTTTCTTT. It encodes CASSLERNTEAFF. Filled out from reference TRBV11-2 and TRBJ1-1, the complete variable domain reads EAGVAQSPRYKIIEKRQSVAFWCNPISGHATLYWYQQILGQGPKLLIQFQNNGVVDDSQLPKDRFSAERLKGVDSTLKIQPAKLEDSAVYLCASSLERNTEAFFGQGTRLTVV.

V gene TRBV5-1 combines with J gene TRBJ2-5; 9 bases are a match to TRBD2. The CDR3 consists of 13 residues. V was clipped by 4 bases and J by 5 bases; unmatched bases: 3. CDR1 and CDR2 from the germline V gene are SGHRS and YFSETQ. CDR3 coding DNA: TGCGCCAGCAGCCCGGGACTAGCTGAGACCCAGTACTTC. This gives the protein CASSPGLAETQYF.

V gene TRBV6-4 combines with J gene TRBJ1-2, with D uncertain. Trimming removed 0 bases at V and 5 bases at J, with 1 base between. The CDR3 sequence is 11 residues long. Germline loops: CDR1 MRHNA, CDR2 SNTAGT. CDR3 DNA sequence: TGTGCCAGCAGTGACTCTTATGGCTACACCTTC. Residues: CASSDSYGYTF.

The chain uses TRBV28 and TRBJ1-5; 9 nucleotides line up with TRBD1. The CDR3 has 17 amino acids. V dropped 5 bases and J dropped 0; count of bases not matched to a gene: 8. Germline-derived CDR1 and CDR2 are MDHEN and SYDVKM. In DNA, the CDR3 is TGTGCCAGCAGTACCGGACAGGGGAAGTATAGCAATCAGCCCCAGCATTTT. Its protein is CASSTGQGKYSNQPQHF.

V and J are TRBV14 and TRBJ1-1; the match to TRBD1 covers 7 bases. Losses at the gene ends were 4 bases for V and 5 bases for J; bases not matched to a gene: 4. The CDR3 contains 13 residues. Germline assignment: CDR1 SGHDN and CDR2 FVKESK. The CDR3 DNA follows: TGTGCCAGCAGCCGAACAGGGGTTACTGAAGCTTTCTTT. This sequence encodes CASSRTGVTEAFF. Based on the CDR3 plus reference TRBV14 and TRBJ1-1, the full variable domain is EAGVTQFPSHSVIEKGQTVTLRCDPISGHDNLYWYRRVMGKEIKFLLHFVKESKQDESGMPNNRFLAERTGGTYSTLKVQPAELEDSGVYFCASSRTGVTEAFFGQGTRLTVV.

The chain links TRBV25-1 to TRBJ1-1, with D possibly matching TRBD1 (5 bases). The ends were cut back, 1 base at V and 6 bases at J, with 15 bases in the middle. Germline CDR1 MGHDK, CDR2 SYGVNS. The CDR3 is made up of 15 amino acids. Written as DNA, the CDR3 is TGTGCCAGCAGTGAATGGGGCACATCGACCGCTGAAGCTTTCTTT. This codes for CASSEWGTSTAEAFF.

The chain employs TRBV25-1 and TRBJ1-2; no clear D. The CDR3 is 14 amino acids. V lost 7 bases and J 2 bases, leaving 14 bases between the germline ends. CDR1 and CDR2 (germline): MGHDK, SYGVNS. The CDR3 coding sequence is TGTGCCAGCAACAGCGGAGGGCGAAACTATGGCTACACCTTC. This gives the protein CASNSGGRNYGYTF.

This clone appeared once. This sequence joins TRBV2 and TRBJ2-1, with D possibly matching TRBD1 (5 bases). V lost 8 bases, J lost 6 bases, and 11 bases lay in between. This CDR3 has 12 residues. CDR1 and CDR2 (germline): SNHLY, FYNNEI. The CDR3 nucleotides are TGTGCCAGCTCTAGACAGCGCAATGAGCAGTTCTTC. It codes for CASSRQRNEQFF.

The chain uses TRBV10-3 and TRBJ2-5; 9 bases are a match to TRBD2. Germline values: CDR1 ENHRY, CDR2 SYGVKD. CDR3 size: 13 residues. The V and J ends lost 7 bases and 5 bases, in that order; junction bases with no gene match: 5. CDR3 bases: TGTGCCATCAAGGCGGGAGGGGGGGAGACCCAGTACTTC. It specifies CAIKAGGGETQYF.